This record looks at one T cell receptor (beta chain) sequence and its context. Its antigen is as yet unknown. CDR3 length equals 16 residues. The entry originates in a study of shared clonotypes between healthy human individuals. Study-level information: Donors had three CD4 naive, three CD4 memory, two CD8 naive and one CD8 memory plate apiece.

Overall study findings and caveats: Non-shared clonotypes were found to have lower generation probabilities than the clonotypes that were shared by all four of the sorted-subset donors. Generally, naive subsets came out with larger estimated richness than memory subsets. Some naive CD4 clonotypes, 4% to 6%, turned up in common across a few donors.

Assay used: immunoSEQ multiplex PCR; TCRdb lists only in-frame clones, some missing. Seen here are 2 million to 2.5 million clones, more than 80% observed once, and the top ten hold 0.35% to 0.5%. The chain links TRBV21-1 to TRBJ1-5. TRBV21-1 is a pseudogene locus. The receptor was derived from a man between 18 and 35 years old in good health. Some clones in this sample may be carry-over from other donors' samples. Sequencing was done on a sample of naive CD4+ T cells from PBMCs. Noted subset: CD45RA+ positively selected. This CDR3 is CASSKYWGGLNQPQHF. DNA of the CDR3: TGTGCCAGCAGCAAATATTGGGGTGGCCTGAATCAGCCCCAGCATTTT.